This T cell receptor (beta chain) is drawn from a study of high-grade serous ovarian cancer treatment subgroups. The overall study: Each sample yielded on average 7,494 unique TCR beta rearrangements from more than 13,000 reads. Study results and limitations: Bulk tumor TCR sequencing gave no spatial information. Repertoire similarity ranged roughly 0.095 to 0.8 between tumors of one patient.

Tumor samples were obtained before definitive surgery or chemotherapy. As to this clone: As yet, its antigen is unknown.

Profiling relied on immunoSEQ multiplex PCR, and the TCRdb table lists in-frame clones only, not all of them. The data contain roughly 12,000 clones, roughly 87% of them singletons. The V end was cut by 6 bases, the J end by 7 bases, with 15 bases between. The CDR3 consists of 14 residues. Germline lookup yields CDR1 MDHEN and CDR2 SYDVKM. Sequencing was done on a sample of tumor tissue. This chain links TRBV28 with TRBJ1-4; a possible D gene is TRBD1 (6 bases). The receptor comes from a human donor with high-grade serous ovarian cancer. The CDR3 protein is CASRYTGRGEKLFF. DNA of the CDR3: TGTGCCAGCAGGTATACAGGGAGAGGTGAAAAACTGTTTTTT. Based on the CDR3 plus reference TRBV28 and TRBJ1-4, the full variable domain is DVKVTQSSRYLVKRTGEKVFLECVQDMDHENMFWYRQDPGLGLRLIYFSYDVKMKEKGDIPEGYSVSREKKERFSLILESASTNQTSMYLCASRYTGRGEKLFFGSGTQLSVL.